This T cell receptor beta chain was retrieved from a study of blood T cell repertoires in COVID-19. Study-wide context: COVID-19 samples, acute and convalescent, were from the United States, Italy and Spain. In each case, the material was cDNA or gDNA derived from T cells, B-cell-depleted T cells, or PBMCs.

This CDR3 contains 14 residues. V shed 5 bases and J 2 bases; nucleotides not matched to a gene: 5. Per germline, CDR1 MNHEY and CDR2 SVGAGI. Original handling: Reference gene primer amplification yielded estimated nucleated cell counts. Here immunoSEQ multiplex PCR was the method, and the copy in TCRdb shows in-frame clones only, minus some. V, J and clone size are taken as reported in that table, and D and trimming were inferred from the DNA itself. The data contain around 280,000 clones, more than 75% of them seen just once; the ten biggest clones take up about 1.2%. This chain joins TRBV6-5 and TRBJ2-7; 8 nucleotides line up with TRBD1. This TCR was recovered from a man in his 70s with acute or convalescent COVID-19. The sample was peripheral blood. The CDR3 DNA sequence: TGTGCCAGCAGTAAACCAGGGGGCCCCTACGAGCAGTACTTC. Translated: CASSKPGGPYEQYF.